The 12 T cell receptor beta chains presented below share a single source sample, sequenced in a study of tumor-infiltrating lymphocytes in oesophageal squamous cell carcinoma. TCRdb processed the PCR reads anew with MiXCR; each CDR3 protein has one entry. In the table there are around 18,000 distinct CDR3 sequences, around two fifths of which are singletons. The sample taken for sequencing was esophageal tumor tissue. The receptors here all came from a male donor with esophageal squamous cell carcinoma.

This clonotype was seen only a few times. This rearrangement joins TRBV7-2 to TRBJ2-1, with D possibly matching TRBD1 (6 bases). TRBJ2-7 matches the DNA end more closely, so the J call is doubtful. The CDR3 runs 14 residues. Germline V gives CDR1 SGHTA, CDR2 FQGNSA. Here the CDR3 DNA reads TGTGCCAGCAGCTCTCACAGGGCGTCCTACGAGCAGTACTTC. Translated, it gives CASSSHRASYEQYF.

The V call is TRBV6-1, the J call TRBJ2-7, with 9 bases fitting TRBD2. The J call may be wrong; the DNA end is better matched by TRBJ2-5. The CDR3 runs to 14 residues. Per the germline V gene, CDR1 is MNHNS and CDR2 is SASEGT. This CDR3 reads CASSASGARGTQYF. The CDR3 coding sequence is TGTGCCAGCAGCGCTAGCGGGGCCCGGGGGACCCAGTACTTC.

This clonotype was detected many times. This clone may be a read error of a much larger clone one base away. The rearrangement joins TRBV7-3 to TRBJ2-5, with 7 bases that match TRBD1. Germline V gene lookup returns CDR1 SGHTA and CDR2 FQGTGA. The CDR3 extends over 14 amino acids. After removal of 5 bases from V and 11 bases from J, the junction contained 14 bases not matched to a gene. The CDR3 loop is CASSPDRERHEQYF. CDR3 nucleotides: TGTGCCAGCAGCCCCGACAGGGAGAGACATGAGCAGTACTTC.

The J gene is TRBJ2-7, the V gene TRBV6-5; D remains ambiguous. The length of the CDR3 is 9 residues. Germline lookup yields CDR1 MNHEY and CDR2 SVGAGI. Trimming took off 6 bases at V and 12 bases at J, with 9 bases between the two ends. The CDR3 protein is CASSSTSYF. In DNA form, the CDR3 reads TGTGCCAGCAGCTCTACTTCGTACTTC.

This chain uses TRBV7-8 with TRBJ2-6; D gene ambiguous. This CDR3 has 19 residues. Germline CDR1 is SGHVS and CDR2 is FQNEAQ. V was trimmed by 5 bases and J by 0 bases, leaving 20 bases between them. The chain's CDR3 is CASSPLRTKVASGANVLTF. In DNA form, the CDR3 reads TGTGCCAGCAGCCCCCTACGGACGAAGGTCGCCTCTGGGGCCAACGTCCTGACTTTC.

The rearrangement uses TRBV7-2 and TRBJ1-2; 8 bases match TRBD1. Trimming cost V 5 bases and J 1 base; bases outside gene matches: 6. This CDR3 is 15 amino acids long. In germline, CDR1 is SGHTA, CDR2 FQGNSA. For the CDR3, the DNA is TGTGCCAGCAGCCCGCAGGGGGCGAGTAACTATGGCTACACCTTC. It encodes CASSPQGASNYGYTF.

The chain has TRBV6-1 and TRBJ2-1; possible D gene TRBD2, 6 bases. The DNA end is more similar to TRBJ2-5, so the J call may be wrong. CDR3 length equals 16 residues. CDR1 and CDR2 (germline): MNHNS, SASEGT. The CDR3 DNA reads as TGTGCCAGCAGCCTGCTGACTTTGGCGGGACAAGAGACCCAGTACTTC. The encoded protein is CASSLLTLAGQETQYF.

V usage is TRBV7-2 and J usage is TRBJ2-1; 10 bases match TRBD1. The DNA matches TRBJ2-7 better at its end, which makes the J call doubtful. In germline, CDR1 is SGHTA, CDR2 FQGNSA. This CDR3 has 15 amino acids. The CDR3 coding sequence is TGTGCCAGCAGGCGTCGGACAGGGGGAATGTATGAGCAGTACTTC. Residues: CASRRRTGGMYEQYF.

The CDR3: CASSSRLAGYNEQFF. The CDR3 region has the DNA TGTGCCAGCAGCTCCAGACTAGCGGGATACAATGAGCAGTTCTTC. This chain links TRBV7-6 with TRBJ2-5; 11 positions match TRBD2. The DNA end is a closer match to TRBJ2-1, so the J assignment may be wrong. The CDR3 has 15 amino acids. CDR1 SGHVS and CDR2 FNYEAQ come from the germline V gene.

This chain joins TRBV6-1 and TRBJ2-3; D uncertain. The ends were cut back, 6 bases at V and 4 bases at J, with 8 bases in the middle. This CDR3 contains 12 residues. Germline CDR1 reads MNHNS; CDR2 reads SASEGT. CDR3 DNA sequence: TGTGCCAGCAGCTCCCCGTCAGATACGCAGTATTTT. It specifies CASSSPSDTQYF.

This clonotype was counted ten times or more. This chain joins TRBV11-2 and TRBJ2-7; 10 bases fit TRBD1. Germline trimming cut 4 bases from V and 6 bases from J; bases unmatched to any gene: 18. CDR1 SGHAT and CDR2 FQNNGV come from the germline V gene. The CDR3 is made up of 18 amino acids. The CDR3 is CASSSLYVLGQGVVEQYF. CDR3 DNA: TGTGCCAGCAGCTCCCTCTACGTTCTCGGACAGGGGGTTGTCGAGCAGTACTTC.

This clonotype showed up many times. This chain joins TRBV12-3 or TRBV12-4 and TRBJ2-3, with D hard to call. This CDR3 comprises 14 residues. V lost 2 bases, J lost 3 bases, and 9 bases lay in between. This CDR3 is CASSLSGRTDTQYF. CDR3 sequence (DNA): TGTGCCAGCAGTTTATCTGGACGGACAGATACGCAGTATTTT.